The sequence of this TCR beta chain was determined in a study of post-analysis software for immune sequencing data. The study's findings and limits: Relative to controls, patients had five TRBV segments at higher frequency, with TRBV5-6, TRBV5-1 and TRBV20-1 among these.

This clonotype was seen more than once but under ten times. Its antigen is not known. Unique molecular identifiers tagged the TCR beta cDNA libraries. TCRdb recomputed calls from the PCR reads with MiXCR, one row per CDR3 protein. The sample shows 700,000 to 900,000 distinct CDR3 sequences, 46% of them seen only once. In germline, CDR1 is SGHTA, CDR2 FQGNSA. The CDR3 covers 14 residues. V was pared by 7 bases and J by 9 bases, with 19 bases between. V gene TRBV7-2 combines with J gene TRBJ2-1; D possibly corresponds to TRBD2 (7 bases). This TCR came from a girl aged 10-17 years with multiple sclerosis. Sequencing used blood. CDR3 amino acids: CASTRGGVSGEQFF. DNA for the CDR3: TGTGCCAGCACCCGAGGGGGGGTAAGCGGTGAGCAGTTCTTC.